This T cell receptor beta chain was captured in a study of human T cells and chemical hapten exposure. Overall study context: Doses of diphenylcyclopropenone went to the patients' scalps weekly throughout the roughly 22-week study.

It was the library that attached unique molecular identifiers to individual cDNA molecules. TCRdb re-derived calls from the RACE reads in MiXCR, one entry per CDR3 protein. The sample lists under 100,000 distinct CDR3 sequences, roughly 10% occurring once. This CDR3 is built from 13 residues. Germline assignment: CDR1 LGHNA and CDR2 YSLEER. V was trimmed by 0 bases and J by 4 bases, leaving 7 bases between them. The time point was: patch test 2, 6 weeks after DPC sensitization. Treatment described: therapeutic diphenylcyclopropenone sensitization with weekly scalp DPC. Alopecia patients, 18 to 70 years old and DPC-suitable, served as donors.

Source: whole blood, taken in connection with sensitization to the hapten diphenylcyclopropenone (DPC). The chain has TRBV4-3 and TRBJ2-7; possibly TRBD1 for D (6 bases). This TCR was recovered from a woman in her thirties or forties with alopecia areata. Some clones in this sample may be carry-over from other donors' samples. Here the CDR3 DNA reads TGCGCCAGCAGCCAAGACAGGGGTTACGAGCAGTACTTC. As protein: CASSQDRGYEQYF.